This T cell receptor (beta chain) was profiled in a study of blood T cells in healthy people across ages. Regarding the study as a whole: Per-million-T-cell TCR beta diversity fell roughly linearly with age.

This clonotype has a count of ten or more. Its target is unknown. It was with a sample-barcoded 5' primer and a J-beta primer mix that a second PCR of roughly 7 to 12 cycles was run. All cDNA molecules were each tagged by a template-switch adaptor with 12 random nucleotides. TCRdb reprocessed the 5' RACE reads via MiXCR and lists one record per CDR3 protein. Among more than 1.4 million distinct CDR3 sequences listed, about 43% were seen once. The CDR3 contains 15 residues. V lost 5 bases and J lost 7; bases outside the gene matches: 9. Germline V CDR1 and CDR2: SGHTA, FQGNSA. The sample taken for sequencing was blood. This receptor was taken from a woman aged 18-29 years in good health. The chain combines TRBV7-2 with TRBJ2-4; 9 positions match TRBD2. The CDR3 sequence is CASSPLAGVRNIQYF. Here the CDR3 DNA reads TGTGCCAGCAGCCCGTTAGCGGGAGTCAGGAACATTCAGTACTTC.